This passage covers 28 T cell receptor beta chains from one sample sequenced in a study of vaccination and CD4 T cells after COVID-19. Cultured CD4+ T cell DNA underwent sequencing with the Oncomine TCR Beta short-read assay. TCRdb ran MiXCR on the PCR reads and lists one entry per CDR3 protein. The sample carries roughly 23,000 distinct CDR3 sequences, roughly 68% recorded once. Treatment noted: approximately 9-day PBMC culture with coronavirus spike peptide pools or control peptides (ViraFEST assay). No cognate antigen is known for these TCRs. Sequences were derived from CD4+ T cells from blood, cultured in vitro, sampled after SARS-CoV-2 vaccination. Source of these receptors: a human donor who received a COVID-19 vaccine.

CDR3 region: CSARTSGTDTQYF. CDR3 nucleotides: TGCAGTGCCCGTACTAGCGGGACAGATACGCAGTATTTT. This chain joins TRBV20-1 and TRBJ2-3; 9 nucleotides agree with TRBD2. Germline CDR1 is DFQATT and CDR2 is SNEGSKA (reference sequence). V was clipped by 6 bases and J by 3 bases; unmatched bases: 4. CDR3 length: 13 amino acids.

This chain joins TRBV20-1 and TRBJ2-7, with D possibly TRBD1 on 6 matching bases. Germline values: CDR1 DFQATT, CDR2 SNEGSKA (reference sequence). The ends were cut back, 1 base at V and 1 base at J, with 20 bases in the middle. The CDR3 has 17 residues. The DNA for the CDR3 is TGCAGTGCTAGAGTATGGCAGGGGTCCGCCCTTTCCTACGAGCAGTACTTC. Its protein product is CSARVWQGSALSYEQYF.

This chain links TRBV5-1 with TRBJ1-2; TRBD1 is a possible D gene (5 bases). The CDR3 sequence is 13 residues long. Trimming removed 4 bases at V and 6 bases at J, with 13 bases between. The germline CDR1 and CDR2 sequences are SGHRS and YFSETQ. CDR3 coding DNA: TGCGCCAGCAGCGGCGACAGCGTCCATGGCTACACCTTC. It translates to CASSGDSVHGYTF. Variable domain in full (rest from reference TRBV5-1 and TRBJ1-2): KAGVTQTPRYLIKTRGQQVTLSCSPISGHRSVSWYQQTPGQGLQFLFEYFSETQRNKGNFPGRFSGRQFSNSRSEMNVSTLELGDSALYLCASSGDSVHGYTFGSGTRLTVV.

This clonotype has just a few counts. The CDR3 reads CSARRGRSYNSPLHF. The CDR3 nucleotides are TGCAGTGCTAGACGGGGGAGGTCCTATAATTCACCCCTCCACTTT. The chain couples TRBV20-1 to TRBJ1-6; tentatively, D is TRBD1 (5 bases). V lost 2 bases and J lost 1, with 9 bases in between. The CDR3 consists of 15 residues. Germline CDR1 and CDR2: DFQATT and SNEGSKA (reference sequence).

J is TRBJ1-2 and V is TRBV2; 8 bases align to TRBD1. The germline gives CDR1 SNHLY, CDR2 FYNNEI. This CDR3 has 17 amino acids. The V segment lost 7 bases and the J segment 6 bases; nucleotides outside the gene matches: 19. CDR3 nucleotide sequence: TGTGCCAGCACCGGGACTTTGGGCAGGGGGCATCAGGATGGCTACACCTTC. Translated: CASTGTLGRGHQDGYTF.

This sequence joins TRBV4-1 and TRBJ1-4; D gene ambiguous. The CDR3 length is 17 residues. Germline assignment: CDR1 MGHRA and CDR2 YSYEKL. Deletions cut 0 bases from V and 4 bases from J, with 15 bases between. The CDR3 loop is CASSQEIAATVNEKLFF. The DNA for the CDR3 is TGCGCCAGCAGCCAAGAAATTGCGGCTACAGTTAATGAAAAACTGTTTTTT.

The chain links TRBV7-3 to TRBJ2-5; D not certain. The length of the CDR3 is 15 residues. Trimming stripped 2 bases from V and 5 bases from J, with 15 bases between. CDR1 and CDR2 from the germline V gene are SGHTA and FQGTGA. The CDR3 nucleotides read TGTGCCAGCAGCTTAGGCGCAGCCATAGGGGAGACCCAGTACTTC. Translating gives CASSLGAAIGETQYF.

The chain couples TRBV28 to TRBJ1-1; possible D gene TRBD1, 5 bases. Germline values: CDR1 MDHEN, CDR2 SYDVKM. The V end lost 6 bases, the J end lost 1 base, and 18 bases lay between the germline ends. The CDR3 loop spans 16 amino acids. For the CDR3, the DNA is TGTGCCAGCAGCCGCCCAGGGTTCTGGAAGAACACTGAAGCTTTCTTT. This gives the protein CASSRPGFWKNTEAFF. Supplemented by reference TRBV28 and TRBJ1-1, the full variable domain reads DVKVTQSSRYLVKRTGEKVFLECVQDMDHENMFWYRQDPGLGLRLIYFSYDVKMKEKGDIPEGYSVSREKKERFSLILESASTNQTSMYLCASSRPGFWKNTEAFFGQGTRLTVV.

The J gene is TRBJ2-1, the V gene TRBV7-6; D could derive from TRBD1 or TRBD2 (5 bases each). The CDR3 contains 15 residues. V dropped 5 bases and J dropped 5 bases, with 16 bases sitting between them. In germline, CDR1 is SGHVS, CDR2 FNYEAQ. CDR3 region: CASSAYRGTDNEQFF. CDR3 nucleotide sequence: TGTGCCAGCAGCGCATACCGGGGCACGGACAATGAGCAGTTCTTC.

Written as DNA, the CDR3 is TGCAGTGCTAGTCCCCCAAATGAGGACACTGAAGCTTTCTTT. Translation gives CSASPPNEDTEAFF. The chain recombines TRBV20-1 with TRBJ1-1; the D is unclear. This CDR3 spans 14 amino acids. Germline V gene data show CDR1 as DFQATT and CDR2 as SNEGSKA (reference sequence). With 3 bases removed from V and 3 bases from J, the gap between germline ends came to 14 bases.

J is TRBJ2-7 and V is TRBV2; D unclear. The CDR3 covers 15 residues. The ends were cut back, 2 bases at V and 5 bases at J, with 16 bases in the middle. The germline V gene encodes CDR1 SNHLY and CDR2 FYNNEI. The CDR3 protein is CASSESPGWSDEQYF. The CDR3 DNA follows: TGTGCCAGCAGTGAATCCCCGGGTTGGAGCGACGAGCAGTACTTC.

The V call is TRBV20-1, the J call TRBJ2-2, with D tentatively TRBD1 (6 bases). Germline CDR1 reads DFQATT; CDR2 reads SNEGSKA (reference sequence). V was trimmed by 4 bases and J by 0 bases, leaving 15 bases between them. The CDR3 runs to 16 residues. The CDR3 DNA follows: TGCAGTGCTACCCTAACAGGGCCGGCGAACACCGGGGAGCTGTTTTTT. Translation: CSATLTGPANTGELFF.

The genes are TRBV20-1 and TRBJ2-3; D unresolved. The CDR3 sequence is 13 residues long. The germline gives CDR1 DFQATT, CDR2 SNEGSKA (reference sequence). V lost 3 bases, J lost 0 bases, and 7 bases lay in between. The CDR3 coding sequence is TGCAGTGCTAGGGTGACTAGCACAGATACGCAGTATTTT. It is translated as CSARVTSTDTQYF.

The chain has TRBV7-9 and TRBJ2-5; the match to TRBD2 covers 11 bases. Germline CDR1 is SEHNR and CDR2 is FQNEAQ (reference sequence). The J segment lost 3 bases and the V segment lost 11 bases, leaving 11 bases of the junction unmatched. CDR3 length: 15 residues. As DNA, the CDR3 is TGTGCCGGACATAGCGGGGGGGCCGGCAAAGAGACCCAGTACTTC. It codes for CAGHSGGAGKETQYF.

The V gene is TRBV6-5, the J gene TRBJ2-7; no firm D call. Trimming cost V 4 bases and J 8 bases, with 9 bases left between them. The CDR3 covers 11 residues. Germline assignment: CDR1 MNHEY and CDR2 SVGAGI. CDR3 amino acids: CASSLNTKQYF. The CDR3 region has the DNA TGTGCCAGCAGTTTGAACACGAAGCAGTACTTC.

The rearrangement joins TRBV20-1 to TRBJ1-1; D remains unclear. Germline V CDR1 and CDR2: DFQATT, SNEGSKA (reference sequence). The CDR3 length is 16 residues. The V gene lost 3 bases and the J gene lost 7 bases, with 24 bases spanning the gap. In nucleotides, the CDR3 is TGCAGTGCTAGGGGAAGGAGTCGGGTTGGATTTAGTGAAGCTTTCTTT. It codes for CSARGRSRVGFSEAFF.

The gene calls are TRBV20-1 and TRBJ2-5, with D perhaps TRBD2 (7 bases). With 0 bases removed from V and 1 base from J, the gap between germline ends came to 12 bases. This CDR3 has 15 amino acids. Germline V gene sequence: CDR1 DFQATT, CDR2 SNEGSKA (reference sequence). The CDR3 loop is CSARDAGAPQETQYF. As DNA, the CDR3 is TGCAGTGCTAGAGATGCGGGGGCCCCCCAAGAGACCCAGTACTTC.

J is TRBJ2-3 and V is TRBV5-1; TRBD2 matches 9 bases. With V trimmed by 4 bases and J by 6 bases, 9 bases remained unmatched. From germline, CDR1 is SGHRS and CDR2 YFSETQ. The CDR3 sequence is 15 residues long. CDR3 in amino acids: CASSPSGLAYDTQYF. The CDR3 DNA sequence: TGCGCCAGCAGCCCATCGGGACTAGCATATGATACGCAGTATTTT.

The genes are TRBV2 and TRBJ1-1; 10 nucleotides match TRBD1. This CDR3 is 14 amino acids long. Germline V gene data show CDR1 as SNHLY and CDR2 as FYNNEI. After removal of 6 bases from V and 4 bases from J, the junction contained 5 bases not matched to a gene. CDR3 in DNA: TGTGCCAGCAGCGCGACAGGGGGCCTCACTGAAGCTTTCTTT. Translating it yields CASSATGGLTEAFF.

V usage is TRBV15 and J usage is TRBJ2-5; TRBD2 matches at 13 bases. This CDR3 is 18 amino acids long. Trimming at V came to 1 base and at J to 3 bases, leaving 8 bases not matched to a gene. CDR1 is LNHNV, CDR2 YYDKDF, per germline (reference sequence). CDR3 sequence reads: CATSRGTSGGGWKETQYF. CDR3 nucleotides: TGTGCCACCAGCAGAGGGACTAGCGGGGGAGGTTGGAAAGAGACCCAGTACTTC. The variable domain in full, completed from reference TRBV15 and TRBJ2-5, reads DAMVIQNPRYQVTQFGKPVTLSCSQTLNHNVMYWYQQKSSQAPKLLFHYYDKDFNNEADTPDNFQSRRPNTSFCFLDIRSPGLGDTAMYLCATSRGTSGGGWKETQYFGPGTRLLVL.

This clonotype was observed a few times. The chain is built from TRBV10-3 and TRBJ2-7; D is uncertain. Trimming took off 2 bases at V and 3 bases at J, with 14 bases between the two ends. CDR3 length: 15 residues. Germline assignment: CDR1 ENHRY and CDR2 SYGVKD. CDR3 bases: TGTGCCATCAGTGAGCTAACTGACTTTTTCTACGAGCAGTACTTC. It codes for CAISELTDFFYEQYF.

This clonotype is a singleton in its sample. The chain employs TRBV24-1 and TRBJ1-4; 7 nucleotides line up with TRBD1. V gave up 2 bases and J gave up 3 bases; unmatched junction bases: 2. Looked up from germline, CDR1 is KGHDR and CDR2 is SFDVKD. The CDR3 runs to 15 residues. The CDR3 DNA sequence: TGTGCCACCAGTGATTCGACAGGGCCTAATGAAAAACTGTTTTTT. Translation: CATSDSTGPNEKLFF.

In its sample, this clonotype was seen a few times. The gene calls are TRBV19 and TRBJ1-2; 10 bases are shared with TRBD1. Losses at the gene ends were 7 bases for V and 2 bases for J; bases not matched to a gene: 7. Looked up from germline, CDR1 is LNHDA and CDR2 is SQIVND (reference sequence). The CDR3 is 15 residues long. The CDR3 coding sequence is TGTGCCAGTATCCCTTCGGGACAGGGGAACTATGGCTACACCTTC. It is translated as CASIPSGQGNYGYTF.

This clonotype has only one observation. J is TRBJ2-5 and V is TRBV18; D uncertain. This CDR3 spans 12 amino acids. Trimming cost V 3 bases and J 4 bases, with 6 bases left between them. CDR1 and CDR2 (germline): KGHSH, LQKENI. CDR3 residues: CASSPNPETQYF. In nucleotides, the CDR3 is TGTGCCAGCTCACCGAACCCAGAGACCCAGTACTTC.

The genes are TRBV20-1 and TRBJ1-2; possible D gene TRBD1, 5 bases. Germline loops: CDR1 DFQATT, CDR2 SNEGSKA (reference sequence). With 0 bases removed from V and 2 bases from J, the gap between germline ends came to 10 bases. The CDR3 extends over 14 amino acids. CDR3 bases: TGCAGTGCTAGAGATGGGGCGGTCAACTATGGCTACACCTTC. Amino acid sequence: CSARDGAVNYGYTF.

CDR3: CASSLESGTYEQYF. Here the CDR3 DNA reads TGTGCCAGCAGCTTAGAGTCTGGTACCTACGAGCAGTACTTC. The rearrangement uses TRBV7-2 and TRBJ2-7; no reliable D call. The CDR3 runs to 14 residues. Germline lookup yields CDR1 SGHTA and CDR2 FQGNSA. V shed 1 base and J shed 2 bases, with 9 bases lying between them.

The gene calls are TRBV6-1 and TRBJ1-1, with unresolved D. The CDR3 has 12 amino acids. V gave up 7 bases and J gave up 4 bases, with 10 bases separating them. Germline CDR1 reads MNHNS; CDR2 reads SASEGT. The CDR3 loop is CASKQGGTEAFF. The CDR3 DNA follows: TGTGCCAGCAAGCAAGGAGGCACTGAAGCTTTCTTT.

CDR3 bases: TGTGCCAGCAGTGAATGGGATGGCTACACCTTC. Translation gives CASSEWDGYTF. This chain uses TRBV6-1 with TRBJ1-2; D is unresolved. The CDR3 runs to 11 residues. V was shortened by 2 bases and J by 6 bases, with 4 bases between the two germline ends. Germline-derived CDR1 and CDR2 are MNHNS and SASEGT.